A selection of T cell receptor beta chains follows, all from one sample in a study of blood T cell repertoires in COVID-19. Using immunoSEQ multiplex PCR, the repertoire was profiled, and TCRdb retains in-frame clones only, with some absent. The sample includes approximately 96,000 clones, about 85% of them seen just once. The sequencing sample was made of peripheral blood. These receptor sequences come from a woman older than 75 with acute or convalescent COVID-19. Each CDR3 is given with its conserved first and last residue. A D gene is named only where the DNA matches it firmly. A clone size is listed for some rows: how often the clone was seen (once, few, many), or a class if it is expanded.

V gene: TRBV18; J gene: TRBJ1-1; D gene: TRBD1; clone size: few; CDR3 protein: CASSPGTEQNTEAFF; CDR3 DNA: TGTGCCAGCTCACCTGGGACAGAACAGAACACTGAAGCTTTCTTT
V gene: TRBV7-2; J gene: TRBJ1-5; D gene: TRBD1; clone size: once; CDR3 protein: CASSLASKTGTGSNQPQHF; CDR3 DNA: TGTGCCAGCAGCTTAGCGTCCAAGACCGGGACAGGGTCCAATCAGCCCCAGCATTTT
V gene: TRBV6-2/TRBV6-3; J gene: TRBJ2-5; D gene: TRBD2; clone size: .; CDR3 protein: CASSYSSVGLAAQETQYF; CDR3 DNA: TGTGCCAGCAGTTACTCGAGTGTCGGACTAGCGGCCCAAGAGACCCAGTACTTC
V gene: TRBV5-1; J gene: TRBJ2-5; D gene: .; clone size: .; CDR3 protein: CASSSGLGAEETQYF; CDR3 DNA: TGCGCCAGCAGCTCGGGATTGGGGGCGGAGGAGACCCAGTACTTC
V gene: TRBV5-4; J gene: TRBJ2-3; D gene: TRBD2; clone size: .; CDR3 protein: CASSLRLAGSTDTQYF; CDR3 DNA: TGTGCCAGCAGCTTGCGACTAGCGGGAAGCACAGATACGCAGTATTTT
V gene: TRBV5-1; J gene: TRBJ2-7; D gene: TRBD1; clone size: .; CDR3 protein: CASSVAGQGAQEQYF; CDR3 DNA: TGCGCCAGCAGCGTAGCGGGACAGGGGGCACAGGAGCAGTACTTC
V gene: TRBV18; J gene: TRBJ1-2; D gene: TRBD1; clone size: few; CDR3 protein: CASSPVGQGHYGYTF; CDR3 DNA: TGTGCCAGCTCACCAGTGGGACAGGGACACTATGGCTACACCTTC
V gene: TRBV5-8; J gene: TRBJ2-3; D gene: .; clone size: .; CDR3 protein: CASSWGSTDTQYF; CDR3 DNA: TGTGCCAGCAGCTGGGGCTCCACAGATACGCAGTATTTT
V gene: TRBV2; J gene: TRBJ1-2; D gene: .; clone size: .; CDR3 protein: CASRDTPWGYTF; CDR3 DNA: TGTGCCAGCAGGGACACCCCTTGGGGCTACACCTTC
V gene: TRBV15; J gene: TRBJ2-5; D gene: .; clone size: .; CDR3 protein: CATQGLGETQYF; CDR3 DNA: TGTGCCACCCAGGGTTTAGGAGAGACCCAGTACTTC
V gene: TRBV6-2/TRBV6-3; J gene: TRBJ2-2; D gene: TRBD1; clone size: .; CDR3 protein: CASSGTGGGTGELFF; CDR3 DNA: TGTGCCAGCAGTGGAACAGGGGGAGGCACCGGGGAGCTGTTTTTT
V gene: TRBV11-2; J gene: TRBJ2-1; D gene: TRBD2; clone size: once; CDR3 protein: CASSLRTSGGAYNEQFF; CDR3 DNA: TGTGCCAGCAGCTTACGAACTAGCGGGGGGGCCTACAATGAGCAGTTCTTC
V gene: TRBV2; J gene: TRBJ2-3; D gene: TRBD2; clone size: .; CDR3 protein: CASSDSGVGPSTDTQYF; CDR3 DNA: TGTGCCAGCAGTGATAGCGGGGTAGGCCCCAGCACAGATACGCAGTATTTT
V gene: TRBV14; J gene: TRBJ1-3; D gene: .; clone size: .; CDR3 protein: CASSPSTGAQLGNTIYF; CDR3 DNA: TGTGCCAGCAGCCCCTCTACTGGGGCCCAACTTGGAAACACCATATATTTT
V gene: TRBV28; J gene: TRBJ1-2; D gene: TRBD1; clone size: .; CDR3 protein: CASSLNTGGGYTF; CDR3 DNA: TGTGCCAGCAGTTTAAATACAGGGGGAGGCTACACCTTC
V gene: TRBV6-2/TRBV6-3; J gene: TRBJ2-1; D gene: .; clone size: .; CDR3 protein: CASSYSGGKNEQFF; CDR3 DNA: TGTGCCAGCAGTTACTCCGGCGGGAAGAATGAGCAGTTCTTC
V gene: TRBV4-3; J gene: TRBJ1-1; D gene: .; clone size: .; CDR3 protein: CASSQGVPRWESASEAFF; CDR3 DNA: TGCGCCAGCAGCCAAGGAGTCCCACGCTGGGAGAGTGCTTCTGAAGCTTTCTTT
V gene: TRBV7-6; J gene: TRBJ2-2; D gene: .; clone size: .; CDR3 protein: CASSQSGSGELFF; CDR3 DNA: TGTGCCAGCAGCCAATCCGGGAGCGGGGAGCTGTTTTTT
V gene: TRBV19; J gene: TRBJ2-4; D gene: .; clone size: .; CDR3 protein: CASSMGPGFQYF; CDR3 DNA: TGTGCCAGTAGTATGGGTCCGGGATTTCAGTACTTC
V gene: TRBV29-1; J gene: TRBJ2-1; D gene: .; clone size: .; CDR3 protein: CSVEWFGGSSYNEQFF; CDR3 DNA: TGCAGCGTTGAATGGTTTGGGGGGAGCTCCTACAATGAGCAGTTCTTC
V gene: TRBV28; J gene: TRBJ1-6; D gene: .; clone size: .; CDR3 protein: CASSFAGRHYNSPLHF; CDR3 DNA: TGTGCCAGCAGTTTCGCGGGGCGCCACTATAATTCACCCCTCCACTTT
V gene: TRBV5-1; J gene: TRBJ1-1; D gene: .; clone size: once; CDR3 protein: CASSLTGGIQNTEAFF; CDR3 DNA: TGCGCCAGCAGCTTGACGGGCGGGATACAGAACACTGAAGCTTTCTTT
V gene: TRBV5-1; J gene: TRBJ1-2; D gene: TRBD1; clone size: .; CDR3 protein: CASSTWGTGRPNYGYTF; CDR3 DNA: TGCGCCAGCAGCACGTGGGGGACAGGGCGACCGAACTATGGCTACACCTTC
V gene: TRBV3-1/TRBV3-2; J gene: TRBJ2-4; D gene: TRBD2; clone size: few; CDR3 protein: CASSQDGGEGKNIQYF; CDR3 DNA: TGTGCCAGCAGCCAAGATGGGGGGGAAGGCAAAAACATTCAGTACTTC
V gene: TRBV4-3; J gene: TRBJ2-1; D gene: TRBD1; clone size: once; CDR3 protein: CASSQVSPLGDRGWEQFF; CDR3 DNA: TGCGCCAGCAGCCAAGTAAGCCCCTTAGGGGACAGGGGTTGGGAGCAGTTCTTC
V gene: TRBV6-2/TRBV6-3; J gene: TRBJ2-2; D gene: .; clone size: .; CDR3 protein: CASSWRSRPLTGELFF; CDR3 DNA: TGTGCCAGCAGTTGGAGAAGCCGGCCCCTTACCGGGGAGCTGTTTTTT
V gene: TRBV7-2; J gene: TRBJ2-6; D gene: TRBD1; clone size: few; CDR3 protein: CASSHPGTGRAVLTF; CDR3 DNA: TGTGCCAGCAGCCATCCTGGGACAGGGAGGGCTGTCCTGACTTTC
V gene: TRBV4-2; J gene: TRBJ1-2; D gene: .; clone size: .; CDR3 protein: CASSQDERGGSDYGYTF; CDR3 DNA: TGTGCCAGCAGCCAAGATGAACGAGGGGGAAGTGACTATGGCTACACCTTC
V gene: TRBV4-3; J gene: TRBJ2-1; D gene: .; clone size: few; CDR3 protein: CASSQEMGSSSYNEQFF; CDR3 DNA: TGCGCCAGCAGCCAAGAGATGGGCTCGAGCTCCTACAATGAGCAGTTCTTC
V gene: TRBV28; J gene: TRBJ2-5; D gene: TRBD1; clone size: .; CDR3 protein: CASSLGETGGKTQYF; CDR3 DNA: TGTGCCAGCAGTTTGGGTGAGACAGGGGGCAAGACCCAGTACTTC
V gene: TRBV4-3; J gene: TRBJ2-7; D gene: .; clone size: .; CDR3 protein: CASSQDGVGLPAYEQYF; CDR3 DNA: TGCGCCAGCAGCCAAGATGGGGTAGGACTACCTGCCTACGAGCAGTACTTC
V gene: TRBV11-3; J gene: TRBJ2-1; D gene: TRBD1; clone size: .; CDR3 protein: CASSVGQANNEQFF; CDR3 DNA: TGTGCCAGCAGCGTCGGACAGGCGAACAATGAGCAGTTCTTC
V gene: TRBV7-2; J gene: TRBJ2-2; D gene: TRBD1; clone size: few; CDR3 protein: CASSFRDRSYTGELFF; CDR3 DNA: TGTGCCAGCAGCTTCAGGGACAGGTCATACACCGGGGAGCTGTTTTTT